This passage covers 20 T cell receptor beta chains from one sample sequenced in a study of blood T cell repertoires in COVID-19. The method was immunoSEQ multiplex PCR; TCRdb's version includes in-frame clones alone and lacks a portion of them. The repertoire has around 300,000 clones, over 75% of them found once; the top ten carry roughly 5.3%. The sample taken for sequencing was PBMCs or T cells enriched from blood (not recorded which). These receptors were obtained from a woman aged 30 to 39 who had recovered from COVID-19.

This clone was detected only once. V usage is TRBV3-1 (or the pseudogene TRBV3-2) and J usage is TRBJ2-5; D is possibly TRBD2 (5 bases). The CDR3 consists of 16 residues. Deletions cut 8 bases from V and 5 bases from J, with 24 bases between. Germline CDR1 and CDR2: LGHDT and YNNKEL (reference sequence). CDR3 bases: TGTGCCAGCGCTACCACTCGGCAGGCCCCGGGGGAGACCCAGTACTTC. It specifies CASATTRQAPGETQYF.

V gene TRBV3-1 (or the pseudogene TRBV3-2) combines with J gene TRBJ1-4, with 10 positions matching TRBD1. The CDR3 spans 15 residues. The ends lost 4 bases at V and 8 bases at J; junction bases unmatched: 7. Germline CDR1 and CDR2: LGHDT and YNNKEL (reference sequence). For the CDR3, the DNA is TGTGCCAGCAGCCGACCCGGGACAGGGGTCGAAAAACTGTTTTTT. Encoded protein: CASSRPGTGVEKLFF.

The chain couples TRBV29-1 to TRBJ2-3; weak D call: TRBD2 (6 bases). The CDR3 loop spans 16 amino acids. Germline CDR1 is SQVTM and CDR2 is ANQGSEA. Trimming cost V 1 base and J 0 bases, with 14 bases left between them. The DNA for the CDR3 is TGCAGCGTTGAAGGGGGGGAGGTGGGGAGCACAGATACGCAGTATTTT. Encoded protein: CSVEGGEVGSTDTQYF.

V and J are TRBV2 and TRBJ2-1; D is uncertain. There are 11 residues in the CDR3. With 5 bases removed from V and 14 bases from J, the gap between germline ends came to 13 bases. Germline values: CDR1 SNHLY, CDR2 FYNNEI. CDR3: CASSLSEVEFF. The CDR3 region has the DNA TGTGCCAGCAGTCTGTCCGAGGTGGAGTTCTTC.

This clone appeared a few times. The J gene is TRBJ1-2, the V gene TRBV9; 8 bases are shared with TRBD1. From germline, CDR1 is SGDLS and CDR2 YYNGEE. The CDR3 covers 16 residues. Losses at the gene ends were 4 bases for V and 4 bases for J; bases not matched to a gene: 12. The CDR3 spells CASSPLARDRTYGYTF. CDR3 nucleotides: TGTGCCAGCAGCCCCCTAGCCCGGGACAGGACCTATGGCTACACCTTC.

The chain uses TRBV19 and TRBJ1-2; a weak D match, TRBD1 (5 bases). The CDR3 covers 16 residues. Germline CDR1 is LNHDA and CDR2 is SQIVND (reference sequence). Trimming took 5 bases from V and 0 from J, leaving 16 bases between them. This CDR3 reads CASSLTGTHPNYGYTF. The CDR3 nucleotides are TGTGCCAGTAGTTTAACCGGGACTCACCCTAACTATGGCTACACCTTC.

To note about this clone: The sample contains more than one DNA sequence encoding this CDR3. The gene calls are TRBV6-2 or TRBV6-3 and TRBJ1-2; D not resolved. The V end was cut by 0 bases, the J end by 8 bases, with 7 bases between. Germline values: CDR1 MNHEY, CDR2 SVGEGT. The CDR3 is 12 residues long. CDR3 loop: CASSYSSGGYTF. The CDR3, as DNA: TGTGCCAGCAGTTACTCTTCCGGGGGCTACACCTTC.

This clone has just one count. The gene calls are TRBV2 and TRBJ1-2, with TRBD1 matching over 8 bases. The length of the CDR3 is 17 residues. Germline V lookup: CDR1 SNHLY, CDR2 FYNNEI. The V segment lost 2 bases and the J segment 2 bases; nucleotides outside the gene matches: 10. The CDR3 nucleotides are TGTGCCAGCAGTGAAAATGGATTGGGACAGGTGAACTATGGCTACACCTTC. This sequence encodes CASSENGLGQVNYGYTF.

This clone has a single count. The chain uses TRBV5-1 and TRBJ2-1; 13 bases align to TRBD2. CDR1 is SGHRS, CDR2 YFSETQ, per germline. This CDR3 comprises 15 residues. With 3 bases clipped from V and 12 bases from J, the junction kept 9 bases outside the gene matches. CDR3 protein: CASSSGTSGVLGQFF. The DNA of the CDR3 is TGCGCCAGCAGCTCCGGGACTAGCGGGGTCTTAGGGCAGTTCTTC. Using reference TRBV5-1 and TRBJ2-1 for the parts outside the CDR3, the full variable domain is KAGVTQTPRYLIKTRGQQVTLSCSPISGHRSVSWYQQTPGQGLQFLFEYFSETQRNKGNFPGRFSGRQFSNSRSEMNVSTLELGDSALYLCASSSGTSGVLGQFFGPGTRLTVL.

The J gene is TRBJ1-2, the V gene TRBV10-3; 10 nucleotides line up with TRBD1. Trimming took 6 bases from V and 7 from J; bases not matched to a gene: 5. Germline CDR1 reads ENHRY; CDR2 reads SYGVKD. The CDR3 runs 13 residues. The DNA of the CDR3 is TGTGCCATCAGAGGGACAGGGGACGGTGGCTACACCTTC. Protein product: CAIRGTGDGGYTF.

The V gene is TRBV5-4, the J gene TRBJ2-2; tentative D call: TRBD1 (5 bases). The V end was cut by 1 base, the J end by 0 bases, with 7 bases between. Germline V gene sequence: CDR1 SGHNT, CDR2 YYREEE (reference sequence). The CDR3 runs 15 residues. CDR3 region: CASSLYRSNTGELFF. The CDR3 DNA is TGTGCCAGCAGCTTGTACAGGTCGAACACCGGGGAGCTGTTTTTT.

As to this clone: A junction boundary mismatches the germline segment, possibly from a read error. The chain joins TRBV18 to TRBJ2-3; TRBD2 might be the D (5 bases). This CDR3 is built from 14 residues. From germline, CDR1 is KGHSH and CDR2 LQKENI. The CDR3 protein is CASSQDPSGSETFF. The CDR3 nucleotides are TGTGCCAGCTCACAAGATCCTTCGGGGAGCGAGACCTTTTTT.

CDR3 DNA: TGTGCCAGCGGCGTTGAAGTATCGGGGCCCCAGCATTTT. Protein sequence: CASGVEVSGPQHF. The V gene is TRBV27, the J gene TRBJ1-5; D ambiguous. CDR1 is MNHEY, CDR2 SMNVEV, per germline (reference sequence). The germline V and J ends were trimmed by 8 bases and 9 bases, with 17 bases remaining between them. This CDR3 region has 13 residues.

The J gene is TRBJ1-5, the V gene TRBV4-1; no clear D. V was shortened by 2 bases and J by 5 bases, with 7 bases between the two germline ends. In germline, CDR1 is MGHRA, CDR2 YSYEKL. The CDR3 runs to 13 residues. The CDR3 region is CASSQYIDQPQHF. Written as DNA, the CDR3 is TGCGCCAGCAGCCAATACATCGATCAGCCCCAGCATTTT.

V gene TRBV2 combines with J gene TRBJ2-7; D is uncertain. Looked up from germline, CDR1 is SNHLY and CDR2 is FYNNEI. Deletions cut 7 bases from V and 1 base from J, with 14 bases between. The CDR3 is made up of 14 amino acids. Written as DNA, the CDR3 is TGTGCCAGCAAGAGCCTAGAGACGTCCTACGAGCAGTACTTC. This translates into CASKSLETSYEQYF. The whole variable domain, remainder taken from reference TRBV2 and TRBJ2-7, is EPEVTQTPSHQVTQMGQEVILRCVPISNHLYFYWYRQILGQKVEFLVSFYNNEISEKSEIFDDQFSVERPDGSNFTLKIRSTKLEDSAMYFCASKSLETSYEQYFGPGTRLTVT.

This chain links TRBV6-5 with TRBJ2-3, with 9 bases that match TRBD2. The J segment lost 4 bases and the V segment lost 4 bases, leaving 6 bases of the junction unmatched. The length of the CDR3 is 15 residues. The germline V gene encodes CDR1 MNHEY and CDR2 SVGAGI. The CDR3 nucleotides read TGTGCCAGCAGTTGGCTAGCGGGACTGGCAGATACGCAGTATTTT. Protein: CASSWLAGLADTQYF.

The rearrangement uses TRBV10-3 and TRBJ1-2; D possibly corresponds to TRBD1 (5 bases). Germline CDR1 reads ENHRY; CDR2 reads SYGVKD. The CDR3 is 16 residues long. The V gene lost 0 bases and the J gene lost 4 bases, with 15 bases spanning the gap. In DNA, the CDR3 is TGTGCCATCAGTGAGTCGGCGGGGGATGAAGGCTATGGCTACACCTTC. Translation: CAISESAGDEGYGYTF.

The rearrangement joins TRBV4-1 to TRBJ2-2, with 8 bases fitting TRBD1. The CDR3 length is 15 residues. The germline V gene encodes CDR1 MGHRA and CDR2 YSYEKL. The junction had 10 bases not matched to a gene; V was cut back by 6 bases and J by 7 bases. The CDR3 nucleotides read TGCGCCAGCAGATCAGCAGGGGGCTTGGTCGGGGAGCTGTTTTTT. Translating it yields CASRSAGGLVGELFF.

This chain joins TRBV11-2 and TRBJ2-7, with 7 positions matching TRBD2. The CDR3 contains 14 residues. J lost 6 bases, V lost 1 base, and 6 bases had no gene match. The germline CDR1 and CDR2 sequences are SGHAT and FQNNGV. Written as DNA, the CDR3 is TGTGCCAGCAGCTTAGTGCGGGGGAAGGGCGAGCAGTACTTC. This codes for CASSLVRGKGEQYF.

The rearrangement links TRBV6-1 to TRBJ1-2; 7 bases fit TRBD1. The length of the CDR3 is 15 residues. Germline-derived CDR1 and CDR2 are MNHNS and SASEGT. The junction had 10 bases not matched to a gene; V was cut back by 1 base and J by 8 bases. The CDR3 nucleotides read TGTGCCAGCAGTGAAGTTGGTGGGGACAGCCGAGGCTACACCTTC. Translating gives CASSEVGGDSRGYTF.